Each of the 5 T cell receptor beta chains below was sequenced from the same sample in a study of T cell repertoires in cytomegalovirus infection. TCRdb re-analysed the reads in MiXCR, keeping a single row per CDR3 protein. This sample has about 680,000 distinct CDR3 sequences, with 20% to 25% found just once. Sequencing used CD8+ T cells from PBMCs. All receptors derive from a human donor in good health (CMV status not recorded). Some clones in this sample may be carry-over from other donors' samples.

CDR3 in amino acids: CALGPGTYEQYF. The CDR3 nucleotides are TGTGCCCTCGGGCCAGGGACCTACGAGCAGTACTTC. This rearrangement joins TRBV7-9 to TRBJ2-7; maybe TRBD1 (5 bases). The CDR3 totals 12 residues. V was shortened by 11 bases and J by 2 bases, with 13 bases between the two germline ends. In germline, CDR1 is SEHNR, CDR2 FQNEAQ (reference sequence).

In this sample, this clonotype turned up a few times. The rearrangement joins TRBV4-2 to TRBJ2-1; no firm D call. Germline V gene lookup returns CDR1 LGHNA and CDR2 YNFKEQ. Trimming left V 1 base short and J 10 bases short, with 8 bases between. This CDR3 has 12 amino acids. The CDR3 loop reads CASSQGKPEQFF. Written as DNA, the CDR3 is TGTGCCAGCAGCCAAGGGAAGCCCGAGCAGTTCTTC.

This clonotype has at least ten counts. The chain links TRBV7-9 to TRBJ2-5; a weak D match, TRBD2 (5 bases). CDR3 length: 15 residues. Germline V gene sequence: CDR1 SEHNR, CDR2 FQNEAQ (reference sequence). The germline V and J ends were trimmed by 1 base and 3 bases, with 12 bases remaining between them. The CDR3 region is CASSLEFQLEETQYF. DNA for the CDR3: TGTGCCAGCAGCTTAGAGTTTCAACTAGAAGAGACCCAGTACTTC.

This clonotype appeared many times. This chain uses TRBV6-6 with TRBJ2-7, with a possible D match to TRBD1 (5 bases). The CDR3 contains 16 residues. The V end lost 0 bases, the J end lost 2 bases, and 14 bases lay between the germline ends. Germline loops: CDR1 MNHNY, CDR2 SVGAGI (reference sequence). CDR3 in amino acids: CASSYSSAGITYEQYF. The CDR3 coding sequence is TGTGCCAGCAGTTACTCGTCTGCAGGGATAACCTACGAGCAGTACTTC.

In this sample, this clonotype turned up a few times. The rearrangement uses TRBV20-1 and TRBJ1-3; D gene ambiguous. Trimming took off 4 bases at V and 0 bases at J, with 13 bases between the two ends. Germline V lookup: CDR1 DFQATT, CDR2 SNEGSKA (reference sequence). The CDR3 contains 15 residues. As DNA, the CDR3 is TGCAGTGCTACCCCCGGACCGCTCTCTGGAAACACCATATATTTT. Protein: CSATPGPLSGNTIYF.